The 21 T cell receptor beta chains below all came from one sample that was sequenced in a study of response to subunit inactivated influenza vaccine. TCRdb independently ran MiXCR on the RT-PCR reads; one entry per CDR3 protein. The sample shows approximately 230,000 distinct CDR3 sequences, over 9% of them seen only once. The sequences come from non-naive T cells sorted from PBMCs, collected less than 15 days before vaccination. These receptors all stem from a man aged 50-60 years who received an inactivated influenza vaccine.

V usage is TRBV5-1 and J usage is TRBJ2-3, with D unresolved. CDR1 is SGHRS, CDR2 YFSETQ, per germline. There are 16 residues in the CDR3. Trimming removed 0 bases from V and 0 bases from J, with 11 bases in between. Here the CDR3 DNA reads TGCGCCAGCAGCTTGGCCGGCGGAATAAGCACAGATACGCAGTATTTT. This gives the protein CASSLAGGISTDTQYF.

In this sample, this clonotype turned up many times. The chain links TRBV7-9 to TRBJ2-3, with TRBD2 as a possible D gene (6 bases). Germline V gene lookup returns CDR1 SEHNR and CDR2 FQNEAQ (reference sequence). This CDR3 has 15 amino acids. V was pared by 5 bases and J by 0 bases, with 12 bases between. The CDR3, as DNA: TGTGCCAGCAGCCGTAGCGGATATAGCACAGATACGCAGTATTTT. Protein sequence: CASSRSGYSTDTQYF.

The chain couples TRBV7-2 to TRBJ2-4; 13 nucleotides line up with TRBD2. The trim removed 1 base at V and 6 bases at J, leaving 6 bases unmatched. CDR1 and CDR2 (germline): SGHTA, FQGNSA. This CDR3 spans 17 amino acids. The CDR3, as DNA: TGTGCCAGCAGCTTAGGGGGACTAGCGGGGCTGGGAAACATTCAGTACTTC. Amino acids: CASSLGGLAGLGNIQYF.

Remarks on this clonotype: At one end, the junction sequence differs from germline, possibly due to a read error. This rearrangement joins TRBV20-1 to TRBJ2-1; 8 bases agree with TRBD2. The CDR3 runs 16 residues. Germline CDR1 reads DFQATT; CDR2 reads SNEGSKA (reference sequence). The CDR3 spells CSARVAWEAGGMRPNF. CDR3 in DNA: TGCAGTGCTAGAGTGGCCTGGGAGGCGGGAGGAATGCGACCAAACTTC.

This clonotype was seen more than once but under ten times. The rearrangement uses TRBV5-1 and TRBJ1-4; TRBD1 matches 7 bases. Germline V gene data show CDR1 as SGHRS and CDR2 as YFSETQ. CDR3 size: 13 residues. V dropped 5 bases and J dropped 8; count of bases not matched to a gene: 6. The CDR3 here is CASSSGGFEKLFF. For the CDR3, the DNA is TGCGCCAGCAGTTCAGGGGGATTCGAAAAACTGTTTTTT.

This clonotype has ten or more counts. The V gene is TRBV12-3 or TRBV12-4, the J gene TRBJ1-1, with TRBD1 identical over 10 bases. V was clipped by 7 bases and J by 6 bases; unmatched bases: 20. This CDR3 region has 18 residues. This CDR3 reads CASNLKVRDRGPLAEAFF. For the CDR3, the DNA is TGTGCCAGCAATCTTAAAGTGAGGGACAGGGGACCTCTCGCTGAAGCTTTCTTT.

This rearrangement joins TRBV15 to TRBJ1-6; D gene uncertain. The CDR3 spans 12 residues. The germline V and J ends were trimmed by 4 bases and 6 bases, with 4 bases remaining between them. Germline V gene lookup returns CDR1 LNHNV and CDR2 YYDKDF (reference sequence). The CDR3 sequence is CATSILNSPLHF. CDR3 nucleotide sequence: TGTGCCACCAGCATCCTTAATTCACCCCTCCACTTT.

The V call is TRBV6-5, the J call TRBJ2-7, with 11 bases fitting TRBD2. The germline CDR1 and CDR2 sequences are MNHEY and SVGAGI. The CDR3 has 16 amino acids. Unmatched junction bases numbered 7, after V lost 0 bases and J lost 6 bases. The DNA for the CDR3 is TGTGCCAGCAGTTACTCGCTAGCGGGAGGATCCAGCGAGCAGTACTTC. As protein: CASSYSLAGGSSEQYF.

This clonotype was detected ten times or more. V and J are TRBV7-9 and TRBJ2-7; D remains unclear. Trimming removed 5 bases from V and 2 bases from J, with 7 bases in between. The CDR3 contains 12 residues. The V gene's germline CDR1 is SEHNR and CDR2 FQNEAQ (reference sequence). CDR3 bases: TGTGCCAGCAGCAGCATAACCTACGAGCAGTACTTC. It specifies CASSSITYEQYF.

This rearrangement joins TRBV18 to TRBJ1-5; tentatively, D is TRBD1 (5 bases). This CDR3 comprises 16 residues. Trimming removed 2 bases at V and 4 bases at J, with 15 bases between. The germline V gene has CDR1 KGHSH and CDR2 LQKENI. The CDR3 DNA is TGTGCCAGCTCACCATCGGGGGGGGTGAGGAATCAGCCCCAGCATTTT. This translates into CASSPSGGVRNQPQHF.

This clonotype turned up a few times. The chain uses TRBV12-3 or TRBV12-4 and TRBJ1-5, with a weak D call TRBD1 (6 bases). The germline V and J ends were trimmed by 3 bases and 0 bases, with 12 bases remaining between them. This CDR3 comprises 16 residues. The CDR3 reads CASSFRGPDSNQPQHF. CDR3 DNA: TGTGCCAGCAGTTTCAGGGGACCCGATAGCAATCAGCCCCAGCATTTT.

The V and J genes are TRBV5-1 and TRBJ2-1, with 7 bases identical to TRBD2. Germline CDR1 and CDR2: SGHRS and YFSETQ. The CDR3 is 16 residues long. V gave up 4 bases and J gave up 8 bases; unmatched junction bases: 15. The CDR3 coding sequence is TGCGCCAGCAGCCTCATTCAAGCGGGATCCGTCGATGAGCAGTTCTTC. This sequence encodes CASSLIQAGSVDEQFF.

The chain recombines TRBV5-1 with TRBJ2-2; a weak D match, TRBD2 (5 bases). Germline V CDR1 and CDR2: SGHRS, YFSETQ. V was pared by 4 bases and J by 6 bases, with 16 bases between. The CDR3 runs 15 residues. The CDR3 spells CASSDRSGGAGELFF. CDR3 coding DNA: TGCGCCAGCAGCGATCGGTCCGGAGGAGCCGGGGAGCTGTTTTTT.

This clonotype was seen a few times. The chain joins TRBV30 to TRBJ1-6; the match to TRBD1 covers 7 bases. Germline assignment: CDR1 GTSNPN and CDR2 SVGIG (reference sequence). The CDR3 is made up of 16 amino acids. Trimming removed 2 bases from V and 2 bases from J; junction bases left unmatched: 6. The CDR3 coding sequence is TGTGCCTGGAGTTCCGGGACAGAGGCCTATAATTCACCCCTCCACTTT. Encoded protein: CAWSSGTEAYNSPLHF.

This chain uses TRBV28 with TRBJ2-7, with 11 nucleotides matching TRBD1. J gave up 6 bases and V 6 bases, and 7 bases lay outside the gene matches. The CDR3 has 14 amino acids. In germline, CDR1 is MDHEN, CDR2 SYDVKM. CDR3 residues: CASRGTGGKGEQYF. CDR3 nucleotides: TGTGCCAGCAGAGGGACAGGGGGGAAAGGCGAGCAGTACTTC.

This clonotype turned up a few times. The genes are TRBV28 and TRBJ1-4; no reliable D call. The length of the CDR3 is 14 residues. Trimming cost V 5 bases and J 4 bases, with 11 bases left between them. In germline, CDR1 is MDHEN, CDR2 SYDVKM. The CDR3 DNA reads TGTGCCAGCAGTGGGTCCCTACTTAATGAAAAACTGTTTTTT. Translation: CASSGSLLNEKLFF.

The CDR3 DNA reads TGTGCCAGCAGCCAAGTAGACAGGGTTCCCGGGGAGCTGTTTTTT. This codes for CASSQVDRVPGELFF. The gene calls are TRBV3-1 and TRBJ2-2, with 7 bases lining up with TRBD1. After removal of 1 base from V and 6 bases from J, the junction contained 5 bases not matched to a gene. CDR3 size: 15 residues. In germline, CDR1 is LGHDT, CDR2 YNNKEL (reference sequence).

This clonotype was seen ten or more times. The chain employs TRBV5-1 and TRBJ2-7; the D is unclear. Per the germline V gene, CDR1 is SGHRS and CDR2 is YFSETQ. Trimming cost V 4 bases and J 2 bases, with 10 bases left between them. The CDR3 loop spans 13 amino acids. The CDR3 sequence: CASSEDETYEQYF. The CDR3 bases are TGCGCCAGCAGCGAGGACGAGACCTACGAGCAGTACTTC. Full variable domain (outside the CDR3, taken from reference TRBV5-1 and TRBJ2-7): KAGVTQTPRYLIKTRGQQVTLSCSPISGHRSVSWYQQTPGQGLQFLFEYFSETQRNKGNFPGRFSGRQFSNSRSEMNVSTLELGDSALYLCASSEDETYEQYFGPGTRLTVT.

The rearrangement uses TRBV20-1 and TRBJ1-2; TRBD1 might be the D (6 bases). The CDR3 spans 14 residues. Trimming shortened V by 0 bases and J by 2 bases, and 10 bases separated the two germline ends. Germline CDR1 reads DFQATT; CDR2 reads SNEGSKA (reference sequence). In nucleotides, the CDR3 is TGCAGTGCTAGAGATTCGGGGGGCAACTATGGCTACACCTTC. It encodes CSARDSGGNYGYTF.

The V call is TRBV6-1, the J call TRBJ1-4; no reliable D call. V lost 1 base and J lost 6, with 12 bases in between. Per germline, CDR1 MNHNS and CDR2 SASEGT. The CDR3 totals 15 residues. CDR3 coding DNA: TGTGCCAGCAGTGAAGAGTTGTCCCCCCATGAAAAACTGTTTTTT. This translates into CASSEELSPHEKLFF.

This clonotype was seen a few times. The rearrangement links TRBV20-1 to TRBJ2-7; 10 nucleotides align to TRBD2. The CDR3 is 13 residues long. In germline, CDR1 is DFQATT, CDR2 SNEGSKA (reference sequence). V was pared by 3 bases and J by 6 bases, with 5 bases of the junction left unmatched. CDR3 region: CSASDSGRLEQYF. In DNA, the CDR3 is TGCAGTGCTAGTGATAGCGGGAGGCTCGAGCAGTACTTC.